This TCR beta chain was documented in a study of control samples from healthy donors and cancer patients. CDR3 length: 13 amino acids. Germline values: CDR1 SEHNR, CDR2 FQNEAQ (reference sequence). The V end was cut by 1 base, the J end by 5 bases, with 9 bases between. Generated by immunoSEQ multiplex PCR, the TCRdb table keeps only in-frame clones and is missing some. The sample yields around 120,000 clones, just over 90% seen once. The clonotype comes from a woman under 30 in good health. The material sequenced was blood. The chain recombines TRBV7-9 with TRBJ2-7, with TRBD1 as a possible D gene (5 bases). CDR3 DNA sequence: TGTGCCAGCAGCTTAGATTGGGGCCACGAGCAGTACTTC. This gives the protein CASSLDWGHEQYF.